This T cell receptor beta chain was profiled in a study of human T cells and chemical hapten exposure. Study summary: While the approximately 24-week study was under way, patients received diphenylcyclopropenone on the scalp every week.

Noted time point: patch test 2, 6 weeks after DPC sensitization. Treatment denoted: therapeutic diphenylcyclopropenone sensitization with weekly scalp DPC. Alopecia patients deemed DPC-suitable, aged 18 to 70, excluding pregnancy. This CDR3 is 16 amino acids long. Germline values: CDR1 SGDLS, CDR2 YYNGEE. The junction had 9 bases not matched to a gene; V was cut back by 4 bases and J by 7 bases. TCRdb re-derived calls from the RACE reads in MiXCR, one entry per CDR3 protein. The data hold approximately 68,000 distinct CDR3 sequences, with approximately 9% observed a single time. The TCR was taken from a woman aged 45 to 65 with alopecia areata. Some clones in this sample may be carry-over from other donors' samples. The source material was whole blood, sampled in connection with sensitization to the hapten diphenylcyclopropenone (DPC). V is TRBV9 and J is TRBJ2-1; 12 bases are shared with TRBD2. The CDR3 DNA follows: TGTGCCAGCAGCCATCAACGGACTAGCGGGATGAATGAGCAGTTCTTC. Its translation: CASSHQRTSGMNEQFF.